The clone carrying this TCR beta chain was seen many times. The antigen remains unidentified. Germline-derived CDR1 and CDR2 are SGHTA and FQGNSA. The length of the CDR3 is 16 residues. Trimming took 5 bases from V and 5 from J; bases not matched to a gene: 8. The data are from a study of T cell repertoires in cytomegalovirus infection. On the study more broadly: Selected CMV epitopes included recently identified HLA-C-restricted ones as well as well-studied HLA-B-restricted ones. Through public TCR beta signatures, both CMV infection and matching HLA type were indicated. Overall study findings and caveats: Carriers of CMV and the relevant HLA type were discriminated by public TCR beta frequency. CMV-specific TCR beta clonotypes restricted by HLA-C dominated the ex vivo response.

One entry per CDR3 protein results from TCRdb running MiXCR on the reads. The table records about 160,000 distinct CDR3 sequences, less than 25% of them present only once. The receptor's source is a human donor in good health (CMV status not recorded). Some clones in this sample may be carry-over from other donors' samples. This chain links TRBV7-2 with TRBJ2-7, with 14 bases lining up with TRBD2. Sample: CD8+ T cells from cultured PBMCs, taken from culture after CMV antigen stimulation. The CDR3 DNA is TGTGCCAGCAGCCTACCGGGACTAGCGGGGGTAAACGAGCAGTACTTC. It specifies CASSLPGLAGVNEQYF.